Listed below are T cell receptor beta chains from one sample, sequenced in a study of shared clonotypes between healthy human individuals. Data came from immunoSEQ multiplex PCR; TCRdb stores just in-frame clones and leaves some out. The table has 650,000 to 700,000 clones, less than 95% seen once. The material sequenced was memory CD8+ T cells from PBMCs. All receptors derive from a man younger than 30 in good health. Some clones in this sample may be carry-over from other donors' samples. Each CDR3 is given with its conserved first and last residue. Each record gives: V gene, CDR3 length, J gene, D gene, clone size, CDR3 DNA, CDR3 protein. A D gene is named only where the DNA matches it firmly. Size is stated for part of the rows, as once, few or many counts, or as a class when the clone is expanded.

v_gene: TRBV9
len: 14
j_gene: TRBJ2-1
d_gene: -
abundance: -
CDR3nt: TGTGCCAGCAGCGTAGAAGGAAGGAGGAATGAGCAGTTCTTC
CDR3aa: CASSVEGRRNEQFF

v_gene: TRBV4-3
len: 16
j_gene: TRBJ2-1
d_gene: -
abundance: -
CDR3nt: TGCGCCGGCAGCCAAGATTCAGCGGAAACCTACAATGAGCAGTTCTTC
CDR3aa: CAGSQDSAETYNEQFF

v_gene: TRBV25-1
len: 15
j_gene: TRBJ2-1
d_gene: -
abundance: -
CDR3nt: TGTGCCAGCAGTGATACTACCAGCTCCTACAATGAGCAGTTCTTC
CDR3aa: CASSDTTSSYNEQFF

v_gene: TRBV27
len: 12
j_gene: TRBJ1-1
d_gene: -
abundance: -
CDR3nt: TGTGCCAGCAGTTTATTGTCAGGGGAAGCTTTCTTT
CDR3aa: CASSLLSGEAFF

v_gene: TRBV13
len: 12
j_gene: TRBJ2-7
d_gene: -
abundance: -
CDR3nt: TGTGCCAGCAAGAGGGGTTCCTACGAGCAGTACTTC
CDR3aa: CASKRGSYEQYF

v_gene: TRBV19
len: 15
j_gene: TRBJ1-5
d_gene: TRBD1
abundance: -
CDR3nt: TGTGCCAGTAGTGTCGCAGGGGGGGGGAATCAGCCCCAGCATTTT
CDR3aa: CASSVAGGGNQPQHF

v_gene: TRBV5-5
len: 13
j_gene: TRBJ2-7
d_gene: -
abundance: -
CDR3nt: TGTGCCAGCAGCTTGGAACAAAGCGACGAGCAGTACTTC
CDR3aa: CASSLEQSDEQYF

v_gene: TRBV10-2
len: 17
j_gene: TRBJ2-6
d_gene: TRBD1
abundance: -
CDR3nt: TGCGCCAGCAGAGGAGACAGGGGAGGCTCTGGGGCCAACGTCCTGACTTTC
CDR3aa: CASRGDRGGSGANVLTF

v_gene: TRBV27
len: 15
j_gene: TRBJ2-1
d_gene: TRBD1
abundance: -
CDR3nt: TGTGCCAGCAGTTTTGGACAGGGGACCTACAATGAGCAGTTCTTC
CDR3aa: CASSFGQGTYNEQFF

v_gene: TRBV25-1
len: 16
j_gene: TRBJ1-5
d_gene: TRBD1
abundance: -
CDR3nt: TGTGCCACCCAACCTGAGGGGGCGGAGGGCAATCAGCCCCAGCATTTT
CDR3aa: CATQPEGAEGNQPQHF

v_gene: TRBV9
len: 14
j_gene: TRBJ1-2
d_gene: TRBD1
abundance: -
CDR3nt: TGTGCCAGCAGCGTACAGGGGGGCTTCTATGGCTACACCTTC
CDR3aa: CASSVQGGFYGYTF

v_gene: TRBV11-2
len: 14
j_gene: TRBJ2-1
d_gene: -
abundance: -
CDR3nt: TGTGCCAGCAGCTTTTGGGCTAGCGACGAACCGCAGTTCTTC
CDR3aa: CASSFWASDEPQFF

v_gene: TRBV7-9
len: 16
j_gene: TRBJ1-2
d_gene: -
abundance: -
CDR3nt: TGTGCCAGCAGCTTATCACTTCCTTCCTTTAACTATGGCTACACCTTC
CDR3aa: CASSLSLPSFNYGYTF

v_gene: TRBV28
len: 13
j_gene: TRBJ2-5
d_gene: -
abundance: -
CDR3nt: TGTGCCAGCAGTTCGGCCTACCAAGAGACCCAGTACTTC
CDR3aa: CASSSAYQETQYF

v_gene: TRBV25-1
len: 14
j_gene: TRBJ2-1
d_gene: TRBD1
abundance: -
CDR3nt: TGTGCCAGCAGCGCGACAGGGAGCCACAATGAGCAGTTCTTC
CDR3aa: CASSATGSHNEQFF

v_gene: TRBV7-8
len: 16
j_gene: TRBJ2-1
d_gene: -
abundance: -
CDR3nt: TGTGCCAGCAGCTTAGGGGCAGGAGACTCCTACAATGAGCAGTTCTTC
CDR3aa: CASSLGAGDSYNEQFF

v_gene: TRBV2
len: 18
j_gene: TRBJ2-3
d_gene: TRBD2
abundance: -
CDR3nt: TGTGCCAGCAGTACCGGGACTAGCGGGAGTCGCGCCACAGATACGCAGTATTTT
CDR3aa: CASSTGTSGSRATDTQYF

v_gene: TRBV30
len: 11
j_gene: TRBJ1-1
d_gene: -
abundance: -
CDR3nt: TGTGCCTGCCAACCTCGGGGAAAAGCTTTCTTT
CDR3aa: CACQPRGKAFF

v_gene: TRBV28
len: 15
j_gene: TRBJ2-2
d_gene: -
abundance: once
CDR3nt: TGTGCCAGCAGTCCCCTGGAGGGCCTGGGCGGGGAGCTGTTTTTT
CDR3aa: CASSPLEGLGGELFF

v_gene: TRBV6-1
len: 14
j_gene: TRBJ2-7
d_gene: TRBD1
abundance: -
CDR3nt: TGTGCCAGCAGTGCAGGACAGGGCCCCAACGAGCAGTACTTC
CDR3aa: CASSAGQGPNEQYF

v_gene: TRBV4-3
len: 15
j_gene: TRBJ2-7
d_gene: TRBD1
abundance: -
CDR3nt: TGCGCCAGCAGCGAGGACAGGGCCCCTCCCTACGAGCAGTACTTC
CDR3aa: CASSEDRAPPYEQYF

v_gene: TRBV11-2
len: 16
j_gene: TRBJ2-1
d_gene: TRBD2
abundance: -
CDR3nt: TGTGCCAGCAGCTTAGTGACTAGCGCCCTTGGGAATGAGCAGTTCTTC
CDR3aa: CASSLVTSALGNEQFF

v_gene: TRBV21-1
len: 15
j_gene: TRBJ1-1
d_gene: -
abundance: -
CDR3nt: TGTGCCAGCAGCTTGGGGAGGGCCGCGAACACTGAAGCTTTCTTT
CDR3aa: CASSLGRAANTEAFF

v_gene: TRBV4-2
len: 15
j_gene: TRBJ2-5
d_gene: -
abundance: -
CDR3nt: TGTGCCAGCAGCCAAGACCCCTGGGACCAAGAGACCCAGTACTTC
CDR3aa: CASSQDPWDQETQYF

v_gene: TRBV19
len: 14
j_gene: TRBJ1-1
d_gene: -
abundance: -
CDR3nt: TGTGCCAGTAGTTCCCGGGACATCTACACTGAAGCTTTCTTT
CDR3aa: CASSSRDIYTEAFF

v_gene: TRBV28
len: 16
j_gene: TRBJ2-1
d_gene: -
abundance: -
CDR3nt: TGTGCCAGCAGTACCTTGAGGGACCGCTCCTACAATGAGCAGTTCTTC
CDR3aa: CASSTLRDRSYNEQFF

v_gene: TRBV6-6
len: 15
j_gene: TRBJ1-1
d_gene: -
abundance: -
CDR3nt: TGTGCCAGCAGACTTCGTGGGGACTTCAACACTGAAGCTTTCTTT
CDR3aa: CASRLRGDFNTEAFF

v_gene: TRBV11-2
len: 15
j_gene: TRBJ2-1
d_gene: TRBD1
abundance: -
CDR3nt: TGTGCCAGCAACTTCGGACAGGGAGGTTACAATGAGCAGTTCTTC
CDR3aa: CASNFGQGGYNEQFF

v_gene: TRBV11-2
len: 15
j_gene: TRBJ2-7
d_gene: TRBD2
abundance: -
CDR3nt: TGTGCCAGCAGCAACTCCCCGGGACTAGCGGGAGAGCAGTACTTC
CDR3aa: CASSNSPGLAGEQYF

v_gene: TRBV30
len: 15
j_gene: TRBJ2-7
d_gene: -
abundance: -
CDR3nt: TGTGCCTGGAGTGTCAAGAGACGGACCACCTACGAGCAGTACTTC
CDR3aa: CAWSVKRRTTYEQYF

v_gene: TRBV19
len: 16
j_gene: TRBJ2-7
d_gene: TRBD2
abundance: -
CDR3nt: TGTGCCAGTAGTAGCCGCGGTAGCGGGGGATCCTACGAGCAGTACTTC
CDR3aa: CASSSRGSGGSYEQYF

v_gene: TRBV4-3
len: 13
j_gene: TRBJ2-7
d_gene: -
abundance: -
CDR3nt: TGCGCCAGCAGCCACGCTAGGGGTTGGGAGCAGTACTTC
CDR3aa: CASSHARGWEQYF

v_gene: TRBV27
len: 12
j_gene: TRBJ1-1
d_gene: -
abundance: -
CDR3nt: TGTGCCAGCAGGAATAAGAACACTGAAGCTTTCTTT
CDR3aa: CASRNKNTEAFF

v_gene: TRBV28
len: 19
j_gene: TRBJ2-1
d_gene: TRBD2
abundance: -
CDR3nt: TGTGCCAGCAGTTCACAGGGACTAGCGGGAGGCCAACCCTACAATGAGCAGTTCTTC
CDR3aa: CASSSQGLAGGQPYNEQFF

v_gene: TRBV4-1
len: 12
j_gene: TRBJ1-1
d_gene: -
abundance: -
CDR3nt: TGCGCCAGCAGCCAGCCGGGGGAGTTCGCTTTCTTT
CDR3aa: CASSQPGEFAFF

v_gene: TRBV11-2
len: 15
j_gene: TRBJ2-7
d_gene: TRBD1
abundance: -
CDR3nt: TGTGCCAGCAGCCCCCTTCGGGCAGGGGGCAGTGGGCAGTACTTC
CDR3aa: CASSPLRAGGSGQYF

v_gene: TRBV6-5
len: 15
j_gene: TRBJ2-1
d_gene: -
abundance: -
CDR3nt: TGTGCCAGCACCACCGACGGGTGGGCCTACAATGAGCAGTTCTTC
CDR3aa: CASTTDGWAYNEQFF

v_gene: TRBV27
len: 16
j_gene: TRBJ1-5
d_gene: TRBD1
abundance: -
CDR3nt: TGTGCCAGCAGTTTATCGACAGGGGATCGCAATCAGCCCCAGCATTTT
CDR3aa: CASSLSTGDRNQPQHF

v_gene: TRBV7-9
len: 15
j_gene: TRBJ1-1
d_gene: -
abundance: -
CDR3nt: TGTGCCAGCAGCTTAGCCCCGGGGGAGGCCACTGAAGCTTTCTTT
CDR3aa: CASSLAPGEATEAFF

v_gene: TRBV29-1
len: 12
j_gene: TRBJ2-7
d_gene: TRBD1
abundance: -
CDR3nt: TGCAGCGGTCGGACAGGGAATAACGAGCAGTACTTC
CDR3aa: CSGRTGNNEQYF

v_gene: TRBV15
len: 15
j_gene: TRBJ2-5
d_gene: -
abundance: -
CDR3nt: TGTGCCACCAGCAGTTTTGGGAGTCCGGAAGAGACCCAGTACTTC
CDR3aa: CATSSFGSPEETQYF

v_gene: TRBV27
len: 13
j_gene: TRBJ2-7
d_gene: -
abundance: -
CDR3nt: TGTGCCAGCAGCTTTGGAAGGGTAAACGAGCAGTACTTC
CDR3aa: CASSFGRVNEQYF

v_gene: TRBV27
len: 20
j_gene: TRBJ2-5
d_gene: -
abundance: -
CDR3nt: TGTGCCAGCAGTTTACGACTAAGGGTTATTGGGACTGGCACCAATGAGACCCAGTACTTC
CDR3aa: CASSLRLRVIGTGTNETQYF

v_gene: TRBV27
len: 14
j_gene: TRBJ2-7
d_gene: -
abundance: -
CDR3nt: TGTGCCAGCAGTCCGACCAGACCCTCCTACGAGCAGTACTTC
CDR3aa: CASSPTRPSYEQYF

v_gene: TRBV27
len: 14
j_gene: TRBJ1-2
d_gene: -
abundance: -
CDR3nt: TGTGCCAGCAGTTTGGGGCCAACTAACTATGGCTACACCTTC
CDR3aa: CASSLGPTNYGYTF

v_gene: TRBV7-9
len: 14
j_gene: TRBJ2-7
d_gene: -
abundance: -
CDR3nt: TGTGCCAGCAGCTTGATGGACCTAACCTACGAGCAGTACTTC
CDR3aa: CASSLMDLTYEQYF

v_gene: TRBV27
len: 15
j_gene: TRBJ2-5
d_gene: -
abundance: -
CDR3nt: TGTGCCAGCAGTTTACAAGGGCAGGGGGGAGAGACCCAGTACTTC
CDR3aa: CASSLQGQGGETQYF

v_gene: TRBV30
len: 15
j_gene: TRBJ2-1
d_gene: TRBD1
abundance: -
CDR3nt: TGTGCCGGGGAAATGGGACAGGGGTACTACAATGAGCAGTTCTTC
CDR3aa: CAGEMGQGYYNEQFF